This T cell receptor beta chain was observed in a study of radiotherapy plus CTLA-4 blockade in lung cancer. Some clones are missing from TCRdb's copy, which holds only in-frame ones; the method was immunoSEQ multiplex PCR. Here the sample spans around 110,000 clones, just under 90% being singletons. The germline V gene encodes CDR1 MNHEY and CDR2 SMNVEV (reference sequence). The CDR3 is 18 residues long. V dropped 5 bases and J dropped 0; count of bases not matched to a gene: 11. This TCR was sampled from a human donor with non-small cell lung cancer that progressed on radiotherapy plus ipilimumab. Sequences were derived from peripheral blood, sampled from a patient treated with radiotherapy plus ipilimumab. V gene TRBV27 combines with J gene TRBJ2-1, with 9 bases matching TRBD2. The CDR3 sequence: CASSRSLTSGSSYNEQFF. In DNA form, the CDR3 reads TGTGCCAGCAGTCGCTCTTTGACTAGCGGAAGCTCCTACAATGAGCAGTTCTTC.